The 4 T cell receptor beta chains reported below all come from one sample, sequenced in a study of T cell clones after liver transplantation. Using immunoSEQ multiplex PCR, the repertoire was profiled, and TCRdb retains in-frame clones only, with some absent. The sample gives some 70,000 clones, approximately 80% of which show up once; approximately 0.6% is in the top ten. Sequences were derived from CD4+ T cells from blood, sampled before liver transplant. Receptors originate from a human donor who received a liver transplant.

CDR3 amino acids: CASSVKGAGGGEKLFF. For the CDR3, the DNA is TGTGCCAGCAGCGTAAAGGGGGCAGGGGGCGGCGAAAAACTGTTTTTT. This chain joins TRBV9 and TRBJ1-4, with 8 nucleotides matching TRBD1. The germline gives CDR1 SGDLS, CDR2 YYNGEE. With V trimmed by 1 base and J by 8 bases, 10 bases remained unmatched. The CDR3 covers 16 residues.

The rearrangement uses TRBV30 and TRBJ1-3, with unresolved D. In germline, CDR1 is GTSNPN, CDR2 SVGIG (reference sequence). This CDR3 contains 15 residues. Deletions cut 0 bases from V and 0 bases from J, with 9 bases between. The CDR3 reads CAWSVGSSSGNTIYF. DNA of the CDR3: TGTGCCTGGAGTGTAGGGTCGAGCTCTGGAAACACCATATATTTT.

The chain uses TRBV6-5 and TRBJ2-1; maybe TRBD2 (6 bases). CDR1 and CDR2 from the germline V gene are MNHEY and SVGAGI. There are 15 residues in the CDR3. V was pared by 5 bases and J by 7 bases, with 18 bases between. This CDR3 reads CASSTTGAAGNEQFF. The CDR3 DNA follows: TGTGCCAGCAGTACGACCGGGGCCGCGGGGAATGAGCAGTTCTTC.

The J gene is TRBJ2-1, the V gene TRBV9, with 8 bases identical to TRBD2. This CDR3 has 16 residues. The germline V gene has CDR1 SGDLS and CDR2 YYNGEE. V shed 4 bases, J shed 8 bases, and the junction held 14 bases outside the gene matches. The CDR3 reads CASSPRGGGTVDEQFF. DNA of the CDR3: TGTGCCAGCAGCCCTCGGGGGGGCGGGACGGTTGATGAGCAGTTCTTC.